This T cell receptor (beta chain) stems from a study of diagnostic markers for celiac disease (dated by TCRdb to about 2020). Sequencer: Illumina MiSeq. Once TCRdb had reprocessed the reads, it stored one entry per CDR3 protein sequence and supplied no DNA. This specimen's table enumerates about 1,600 distinct CDR3 sequences. The ten most abundant clones make up approximately 10% of the sample. This clonotype ranks as medium-sized (0.01 to 0.1%) by frequency alone, as no count is recorded. What this receptor recognizes is not known. This receptor was taken from a human donor. The sample comprised either unsorted cells or a sorted T cell fraction (not recorded which).

The CDR3 corresponds to CASSSTGTTGSYNEQFF. This receptor chain uses TRBV11-2 and TRBJ2-1; the D call from TCRdb, TRBD2, cannot be confirmed without DNA. From cysteine to phenylalanine, the CDR3 is 17 amino acids long. Only the protein is available. CDR1 SGHAT and CDR2 FQNNGV are derived from the germline V gene.